This T cell receptor (beta chain) originates from a study of T cells expressing NK-cell markers. Findings and limits, study-wide: There were several donors in whom these clonotypes also led the CD3+CD56-NKG2C+ fraction. Specificity for HCMV among expanded NKG2C+ T cell clones was not established.

Reprocessing the 5' RACE reads, TCRdb reports a single entry for every CDR3 protein and omits DNA. The sample table includes some 460,000 distinct CDR3 sequences. Germline-derived CDR1 and CDR2 are SNHLY and FYNNEI. CDR3 length: 14 residues. With respect to this clonotype: Its antigen is as yet unknown.

The rearrangement uses TRBV2 and TRBJ2-5; the D call from TCRdb, TRBD1, cannot be confirmed without DNA. The TCR originated in a woman between 50 and 59 years old in good health. Sequenced material: blood T cells: a sorted CD56 or NKG2C T cell subset, CD4+ or CD8+ T cells, or bulk PBMC T cells (not recorded which). Here the CDR3 reads CASGGRDVQETQYF.